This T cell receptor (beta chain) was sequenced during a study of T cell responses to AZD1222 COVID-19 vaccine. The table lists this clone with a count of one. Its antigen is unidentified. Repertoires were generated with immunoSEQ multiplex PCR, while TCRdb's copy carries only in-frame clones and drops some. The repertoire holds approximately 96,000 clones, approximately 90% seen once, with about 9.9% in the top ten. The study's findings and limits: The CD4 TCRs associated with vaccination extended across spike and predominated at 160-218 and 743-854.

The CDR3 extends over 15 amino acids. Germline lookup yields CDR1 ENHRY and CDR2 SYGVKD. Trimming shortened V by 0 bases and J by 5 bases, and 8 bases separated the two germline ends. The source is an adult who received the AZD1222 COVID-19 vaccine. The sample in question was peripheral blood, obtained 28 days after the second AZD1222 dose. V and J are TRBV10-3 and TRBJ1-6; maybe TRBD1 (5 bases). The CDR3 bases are TGTGCCATCAGTGAGTCGGGGCCCGATAATTCACCCCTCCACTTT. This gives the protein CAISESGPDNSPLHF.